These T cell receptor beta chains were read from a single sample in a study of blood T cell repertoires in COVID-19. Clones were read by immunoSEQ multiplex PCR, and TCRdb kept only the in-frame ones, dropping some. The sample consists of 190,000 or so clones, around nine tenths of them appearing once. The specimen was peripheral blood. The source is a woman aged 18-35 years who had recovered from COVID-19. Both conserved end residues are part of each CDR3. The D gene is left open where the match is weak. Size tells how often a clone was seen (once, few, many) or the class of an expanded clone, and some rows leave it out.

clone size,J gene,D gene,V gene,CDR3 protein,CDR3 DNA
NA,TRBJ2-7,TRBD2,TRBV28,CASTLLLAGVYEQYF,TGTGCCAGCACATTATTACTAGCGGGGGTATACGAGCAGTACTTC
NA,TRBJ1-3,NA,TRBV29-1,CSARFSGNTIYF,TGCAGCGCGCGGTTCTCTGGAAACACCATATATTTT
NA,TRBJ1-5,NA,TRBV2,CASKWGLQNQPQHF,TGTGCCAGCAAATGGGGACTGCAGAATCAGCCCCAGCATTTT
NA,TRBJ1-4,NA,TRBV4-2,CASSQDPGGVNEKLFF,TGTGCCAGCAGCCAAGACCCCGGCGGGGTTAATGAAAAACTGTTTTTT
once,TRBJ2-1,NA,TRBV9,CASSVVSGSLRNEQFF,TGTGCCAGCAGCGTAGTATCGGGGTCTCTCAGGAATGAGCAGTTCTTC
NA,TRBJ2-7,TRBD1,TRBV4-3,CASSQDYRGLGEQYF,TGCGCCAGCAGCCAAGATTACAGGGGGCTAGGAGAGCAGTACTTC
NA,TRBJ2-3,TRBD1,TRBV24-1,CATSELDRGIFHTQYF,TGTGCCACCAGTGAACTGGACAGGGGGATCTTTCATACGCAGTATTTT
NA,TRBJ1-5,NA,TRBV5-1,CASSLAGISNQPQHF,TGCGCCAGCAGCTTGGCCGGGATCAGCAATCAGCCCCAGCATTTT
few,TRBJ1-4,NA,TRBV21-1,CASSPLRGRREKLFF,TGTGCCAGCAGCCCCCTGCGGGGGCGGCGGGAAAAACTGTTTTTT
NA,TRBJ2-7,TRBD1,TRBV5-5,CASSRSGTGSGAYEQYF,TGTGCCAGCAGCCGATCCGGGACAGGGTCAGGGGCCTACGAGCAGTACTTC
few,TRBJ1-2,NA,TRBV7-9,CASSPGGLRNYGYTF,TGTGCCAGCAGCCCGGGCGGACTGAGAAACTATGGCTACACCTTC
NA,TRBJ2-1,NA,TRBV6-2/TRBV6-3,CASSGHHDSYNEQFF,TGTGCCAGCAGCGGACATCATGATTCCTACAATGAGCAGTTCTTC
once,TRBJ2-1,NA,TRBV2,CASTNILLSYNEQFF,TGTGCCAGCACCAACATCCTCCTCTCCTACAATGAGCAGTTCTTC
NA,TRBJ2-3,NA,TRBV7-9,CASSLKYITDTQYF,TGTGCCAGCAGCTTAAAATATATAACAGATACGCAGTATTTT